The 31 T cell receptor beta chains below come from one sample, sequenced in a study of blood T cell repertoires in COVID-19. TCRdb's copy holds only in-frame clones and misses some; the assay was immunoSEQ multiplex PCR. The table shows 250,000 to 350,000 clones, with 85% occurring only once. The sequenced sample was PBMCs or T cells enriched from blood (not recorded which). The receptor source for this set is a woman aged 45-65 years who had recovered from COVID-19.

This sequence joins TRBV2 and TRBJ1-5; perhaps TRBD1 as D (6 bases). V gave up 4 bases and J gave up 1 base, with 8 bases separating them. CDR1 is SNHLY, CDR2 FYNNEI, per germline. The CDR3 totals 14 residues. The CDR3 DNA sequence: TGTGCCAGCAGTGGACAGGCAAGCAATCAGCCCCAGCATTTT. Translation gives CASSGQASNQPQHF.

V usage is TRBV3-1 (or the pseudogene TRBV3-2) and J usage is TRBJ2-7; TRBD2 agrees at 7 bases. Germline V gene lookup returns CDR1 LGHDT and CDR2 YNNKEL (reference sequence). V shed 4 bases, J shed 1 base, and the junction held 10 bases outside the gene matches. This CDR3 contains 16 residues. CDR3 loop: CASSLDGASGSYEQYF. DNA of the CDR3: TGTGCCAGCAGCCTGGACGGGGCTAGCGGATCCTACGAGCAGTACTTC.

The chain carries TRBV29-1 and TRBJ1-5; TRBD1 is a possible D gene (5 bases). This CDR3 region has 13 residues. Germline values: CDR1 SQVTM, CDR2 ANQGSEA. Deletions cut 4 bases from V and 2 bases from J, with 9 bases between. CDR3 coding DNA: TGCAGCGTTGCCCAGGGTGGCAATCAGCCCCAGCATTTT. Its translation is CSVAQGGNQPQHF.

The genes are TRBV7-3 and TRBJ1-6; unclear D gene. Germline assignment: CDR1 SGHTA and CDR2 FQGTGA. CDR3 length equals 14 residues. Trimming took 5 bases from V and 7 from J, leaving 12 bases between them. Here the CDR3 reads CASSHQASNSPLHF. CDR3 nucleotide sequence: TGTGCCAGCAGCCATCAGGCGTCGAATTCACCCCTCCACTTT.

The rearrangement joins TRBV30 to TRBJ1-2; 8 nucleotides align to TRBD1. The germline CDR1 and CDR2 sequences are GTSNPN and SVGIG (reference sequence). CDR3 length: 14 amino acids. Losses at the gene ends were 3 bases for V and 4 bases for J; bases not matched to a gene: 7. This CDR3 reads CAWRIWGQAYGYTF. The CDR3 nucleotides are TGTGCCTGGAGGATCTGGGGACAGGCCTATGGCTACACCTTC.

This chain joins TRBV2 and TRBJ1-5, with 7 bases that match TRBD1. This CDR3 has 14 amino acids. Per germline, CDR1 SNHLY and CDR2 FYNNEI. Germline trimming cut 5 bases from V and 6 bases from J; bases unmatched to any gene: 7. The CDR3 sequence is CASSYTGAGQPQHF. The CDR3 DNA is TGTGCCAGCAGTTATACAGGGGCGGGTCAGCCCCAGCATTTT.

The sample holds one count of this clone. The chain couples TRBV7-9 to TRBJ1-4; D call uncertain. Trimming removed 2 bases from V and 10 bases from J, with 11 bases in between. The CDR3 contains 13 residues. Germline loops: CDR1 SEHNR, CDR2 FQNEAQ (reference sequence). As DNA, the CDR3 is TGTGCCAGCAGCTTATCCGGCAGGCGAAAACTGTTTTTT. Amino acids: CASSLSGRRKLFF.

This chain connects TRBV6-2 or TRBV6-3 to TRBJ1-3; no clear D gene. The germline V gene encodes CDR1 MNHEY and CDR2 SVGEGT. The CDR3 runs 13 residues. Trimming left V 6 bases short and J 3 bases short, with 9 bases between. As DNA, the CDR3 is TGTGCCAGCAGCCCCTACCTTGGAAACACCATATATTTT. Its translation: CASSPYLGNTIYF.

The chain combines TRBV2 with TRBJ2-2, with TRBD1 identical over 7 bases. V shed 7 bases and J 4 bases; nucleotides not matched to a gene: 9. The CDR3 sequence is 15 residues long. From germline, CDR1 is SNHLY and CDR2 FYNNEI. The CDR3 is CASITGTAITGELFF. The DNA for the CDR3 is TGTGCCAGCATCACCGGGACAGCCATCACCGGGGAGCTGTTTTTT.

This clone was counted a few times. The J gene is TRBJ1-2, the V gene TRBV6-2 or TRBV6-3; D remains unclear. V dropped 1 base and J dropped 4 bases, with 10 bases sitting between them. The CDR3 has 14 amino acids. Germline V gives CDR1 MNHEY, CDR2 SVGEGT. This CDR3 is CASSYYDSAYGYTF. The CDR3 region has the DNA TGTGCCAGCAGTTACTACGACTCCGCCTATGGCTACACCTTC.

The CDR3 region has the DNA TGTGCCAGCTTCCTCGGGGGGGAGAACACTGAAGCTTTCTTT. Its protein is CASFLGGENTEAFF. The chain couples TRBV18 to TRBJ1-1; maybe TRBD1 (5 bases). This CDR3 is 14 amino acids long. CDR1 is KGHSH and CDR2 is LQKENI in the germline V gene. Trimming pared 7 bases from V and 1 base from J, leaving 13 bases between. Looking up the rest from reference TRBV18 and TRBJ1-1 gives the full variable domain: NAGVMQNPRHLVRRRGQEARLRCSPMKGHSHVYWYRQLPEEGLKFMVYLQKENIIDESGMPKERFSAEFPKEGPSILRIQQVVRGDSAAYFCASFLGGENTEAFFGQGTRLTVV.

This clone was counted once. V is TRBV13 and J is TRBJ2-1, with 12 bases that match TRBD2. V was pared by 3 bases and J by 6 bases, with 9 bases of the junction left unmatched. The CDR3 sequence is 17 residues long. The germline V gene has CDR1 PRHDT and CDR2 FYEKMQ (reference sequence). The CDR3 DNA reads TGTGCCAGCAGCTTGACTAGCGGGGGTTTCGGGGGCAATGAGCAGTTCTTC. Its translation is CASSLTSGGFGGNEQFF.

The CDR3 sequence is CASSYGGNGQPQHF. The CDR3 nucleotides read TGTGCCAGCAGTTACGGGGGGAACGGTCAGCCCCAGCATTTT. The rearrangement joins TRBV6-2 or TRBV6-3 to TRBJ1-5; weak D call: TRBD1 (5 bases). CDR3 length: 14 amino acids. Germline V gene lookup returns CDR1 MNHEY and CDR2 SVGEGT. Trimming cost V 2 bases and J 6 bases, with 11 bases left between them.

J is TRBJ1-2 and V is TRBV4-2; D call uncertain. V lost 0 bases and J 4 bases, leaving 12 bases between the germline ends. This CDR3 has 15 residues. Germline V gives CDR1 LGHNA, CDR2 YNFKEQ. CDR3 in amino acids: CASSQDRREVYGYTF. In DNA form, the CDR3 reads TGTGCCAGCAGCCAAGATCGGCGGGAGGTCTATGGCTACACCTTC.

This chain uses TRBV27 with TRBJ1-5, with TRBD1 as a possible D gene (6 bases). Germline lookup yields CDR1 MNHEY and CDR2 SMNVEV (reference sequence). This CDR3 comprises 14 residues. The V end lost 6 bases, the J end lost 4 bases, and 13 bases lay between the germline ends. CDR3 region: CASSSGVGNQPQHF. In DNA form, the CDR3 reads TGTGCCAGCAGCTCAGGGGTGGGTAATCAGCCCCAGCATTTT.

This rearrangement joins TRBV30 to TRBJ1-5, with 7 positions matching TRBD1. The length of the CDR3 is 14 residues. Germline CDR1 and CDR2: GTSNPN and SVGIG (reference sequence). The V gene end was trimmed by 4 bases and the J gene end by 5 bases; junction bases not matched to a gene: 8. The DNA of the CDR3 is TGTGCCTGGAAACCGGGACAGCCCTATCAGCCCCAGCATTTT. Translating it yields CAWKPGQPYQPQHF.

This sequence joins TRBV2 and TRBJ2-5; 7 nucleotides align to TRBD2. V trimming: 7 bases; J trimming: 7 bases; junction bases outside the gene matches: 15. The CDR3 is made up of 15 amino acids. Per germline, CDR1 SNHLY and CDR2 FYNNEI. CDR3 protein: CASTHRLARKGTQYF. In DNA form, the CDR3 reads TGTGCCAGCACCCACAGACTAGCCAGAAAGGGGACCCAGTACTTC.

This clone was seen only once. This chain joins TRBV5-4 and TRBJ1-4; perhaps TRBD1 as D (5 bases). The CDR3 length is 15 residues. V lost 8 bases and J lost 8, with 22 bases in between. Germline CDR1 SGHNT, CDR2 YYREEE (reference sequence). The CDR3 nucleotides read TGTGCCAGTCATTTTTTCGGTGGGGGGGACGAAAAACTGTTTTTT. As protein: CASHFFGGGDEKLFF.

V gene TRBV7-2 combines with J gene TRBJ1-6, with 10 positions matching TRBD1. The germline V gene has CDR1 SGHTA and CDR2 FQGNSA. Trimming removed 2 bases from V and 4 bases from J; junction bases left unmatched: 2. CDR3 size: 16 residues. The CDR3 bases are TGTGCCAGCAGCTTAACGGGACAGGGGTATAATTCACCCCTCCACTTT. Translating gives CASSLTGQGYNSPLHF.

The V call is TRBV6-2 or TRBV6-3, the J call TRBJ2-1; TRBD1 matches at 7 bases. Trimming cost V 2 bases and J 3 bases; bases outside gene matches: 1. This CDR3 contains 14 residues. Germline V gives CDR1 MNHEY, CDR2 SVGEGT. CDR3 nucleotides: TGTGCCAGCAGTTACCGGGACAGCTACAATGAGCAGTTCTTC. Protein: CASSYRDSYNEQFF.

The chain couples TRBV25-1 to TRBJ2-7; D may be TRBD1 (6 bases). The length of the CDR3 is 13 residues. V lost 3 bases and J lost 3, with 9 bases in between. Germline V gene data show CDR1 as MGHDK and CDR2 as SYGVNS. As DNA, the CDR3 is TGTGCCAGCAGTGAGAACAGGGTCTACGAGCAGTACTTC. The encoded protein is CASSENRVYEQYF.

The chain recombines TRBV6-2 or TRBV6-3 with TRBJ2-1; 12 bases agree with TRBD2. Trimming removed 6 bases from V and 4 bases from J; junction bases left unmatched: 4. This CDR3 spans 15 amino acids. CDR1 and CDR2 (germline): MNHEY, SVGEGT. CDR3: CASRPSGREYNEQFF. The CDR3 coding sequence is TGTGCCAGCAGGCCTAGCGGGAGGGAATACAATGAGCAGTTCTTC.

This sequence joins TRBV4-1 and TRBJ2-1; D is unclear. Germline V gene data show CDR1 as MGHRA and CDR2 as YSYEKL. This CDR3 is 15 amino acids long. Trimming removed 0 bases at V and 3 bases at J, with 9 bases between. CDR3 sequence reads: CASSQDYAGYNEQFF. CDR3 DNA sequence: TGCGCCAGCAGCCAAGACTATGCAGGCTACAATGAGCAGTTCTTC.

This chain links TRBV5-4 with TRBJ2-5, with 8 bases that match TRBD2. With V trimmed by 4 bases and J by 5 bases, 10 bases remained unmatched. The CDR3 runs 15 residues. The germline V gene encodes CDR1 SGHNT and CDR2 YYREEE (reference sequence). CDR3 nucleotide sequence: TGTGCCAGCAGCGGTGGGACTAGTGATCAGGAGACCCAGTACTTC. It specifies CASSGGTSDQETQYF. Full variable domain (rest looked up from reference TRBV5-4 and TRBJ2-5): ETGVTQSPTHLIKTRGQQVTLRCSSQSGHNTVSWYQQALGQGPQFIFQYYREEENGRGNFPPRFSGLQFPNYSSELNVNALELDDSALYLCASSGGTSDQETQYFGPGTRLLVL.

The chain links TRBV2 to TRBJ1-5; weak D call: TRBD1 (5 bases). Germline CDR1 is SNHLY and CDR2 is FYNNEI. The CDR3 contains 16 residues. V lost 0 bases and J lost 9, with 18 bases in between. The CDR3 DNA reads as TGTGCCAGCAGTGAAGCGCTTTGGAGGGGCCCGGGGCCCCAGCATTTT. Its translation is CASSEALWRGPGPQHF.

The gene calls are TRBV27 and TRBJ2-3; 7 bases are a match to TRBD2. The germline gives CDR1 MNHEY, CDR2 SMNVEV (reference sequence). The CDR3 runs 15 residues. With V trimmed by 5 bases and J by 6 bases, 11 bases remained unmatched. The chain's CDR3 is CASSPWGGEFDTQYF. The CDR3, as DNA: TGTGCCAGCAGTCCCTGGGGGGGAGAGTTCGATACGCAGTATTTT.

The chain joins TRBV5-1 to TRBJ2-2; D remains unclear. Trimming took off 0 bases at V and 5 bases at J, with 11 bases between the two ends. The V gene's germline CDR1 is SGHRS and CDR2 YFSETQ. The CDR3 runs 15 residues. The CDR3 region has the DNA TGCGCCAGCAGCTTGGATCGGGTCGGGACCGGGGAGCTGTTTTTT. Translating it yields CASSLDRVGTGELFF.

The table lists this clone with a few counts. The chain carries TRBV30 and TRBJ1-5; maybe TRBD1 (5 bases). The CDR3 spans 13 residues. V shed 3 bases and J shed 5 bases, with 11 bases lying between them. Germline V gene lookup returns CDR1 GTSNPN and CDR2 SVGIG (reference sequence). The CDR3 nucleotides are TGTGCCTGGAGCGGGGGAGGCGATCAGCCCCAGCATTTT. Its protein product is CAWSGGGDQPQHF.

In its sample, this clone was seen once. The rearrangement joins TRBV6-6 to TRBJ1-1; TRBD1 aligns across 8 bases. Looked up from germline, CDR1 is MNHNY and CDR2 is SVGAGI (reference sequence). CDR3 length equals 16 residues. Unmatched junction bases numbered 13, after V lost 5 bases and J lost 5 bases. The CDR3 DNA reads as TGTGCCAGCAGTCCGCACTTCCGGGACAGGCCAACTGAAGCTTTCTTT. Protein sequence: CASSPHFRDRPTEAFF.

J is TRBJ2-1 and V is TRBV24-1, with TRBD2 identical over 8 bases. Germline V gene sequence: CDR1 KGHDR, CDR2 SFDVKD. The CDR3 is 15 amino acids. The ends lost 3 bases at V and 6 bases at J; junction bases unmatched: 6. CDR3 in DNA: TGTGCCACCAGTGATACCCGGACTAGCCCCAATGAGCAGTTCTTC. As protein: CATSDTRTSPNEQFF.

This clone was recorded a few times. The genes are TRBV11-2 and TRBJ1-1; tentatively, D is TRBD1 (6 bases). The CDR3 has 14 residues. The germline V gene has CDR1 SGHAT and CDR2 FQNNGV. Deletions cut 1 base from V and 4 bases from J, with 10 bases between. The CDR3, as DNA: TGTGCCAGCAGCTTAGGGATGGGGGCCACTGAAGCTTTCTTT. Protein: CASSLGMGATEAFF.